This paragraph reports one TCR beta chain. This sample is drawn from a study of blood T cell repertoires in COVID-19. Background on the study: COVID-19 samples collected from the United States, Italy and Spain covered acute and convalescent phases. Sample material is recorded as cDNA or gDNA derived from T cells, B-cell-depleted T cells, or PBMCs.

Original processing methods: Reference gene primer amplification gave estimated nucleated cell counts. The assay was immunoSEQ multiplex PCR, and TCRdb's table has in-frame clones only and misses some. V and J calls and clone size are given by that table; D and trimming were obtained from the DNA. The repertoire holds over 75,000 clones, with more than 60% as singletons. The CDR3 has 15 amino acids. After removal of 4 bases from V and 0 bases from J, the junction contained 3 bases not matched to a gene. Germline V gene sequence: CDR1 SSHAT, CDR2 FNYEAQ (reference sequence). The chain has TRBV7-7 and TRBJ2-3, with 8 bases matching TRBD2. The sequence derives from a man in his 70s with acute or convalescent COVID-19. The specimen was peripheral blood. The CDR3 region is CASSSSGLSTDTQYF. The CDR3 nucleotides are TGTGCCAGCAGCTCTAGCGGGCTTAGCACAGATACGCAGTATTTT.